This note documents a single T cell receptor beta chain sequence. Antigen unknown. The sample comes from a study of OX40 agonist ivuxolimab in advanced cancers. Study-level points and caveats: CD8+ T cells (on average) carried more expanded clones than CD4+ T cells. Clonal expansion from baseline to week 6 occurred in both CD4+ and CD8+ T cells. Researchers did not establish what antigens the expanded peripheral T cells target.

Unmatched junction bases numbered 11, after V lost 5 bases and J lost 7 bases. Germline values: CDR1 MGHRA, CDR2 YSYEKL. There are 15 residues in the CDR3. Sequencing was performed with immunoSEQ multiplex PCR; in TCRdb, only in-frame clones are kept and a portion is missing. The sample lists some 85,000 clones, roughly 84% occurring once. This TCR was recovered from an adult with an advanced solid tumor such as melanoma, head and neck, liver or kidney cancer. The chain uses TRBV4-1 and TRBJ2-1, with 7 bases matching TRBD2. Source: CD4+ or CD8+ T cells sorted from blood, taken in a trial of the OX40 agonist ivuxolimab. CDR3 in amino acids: CASSTPGLEGNEQFF. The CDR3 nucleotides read TGCGCCAGCAGCACGCCAGGACTAGAGGGAAATGAGCAGTTCTTC.